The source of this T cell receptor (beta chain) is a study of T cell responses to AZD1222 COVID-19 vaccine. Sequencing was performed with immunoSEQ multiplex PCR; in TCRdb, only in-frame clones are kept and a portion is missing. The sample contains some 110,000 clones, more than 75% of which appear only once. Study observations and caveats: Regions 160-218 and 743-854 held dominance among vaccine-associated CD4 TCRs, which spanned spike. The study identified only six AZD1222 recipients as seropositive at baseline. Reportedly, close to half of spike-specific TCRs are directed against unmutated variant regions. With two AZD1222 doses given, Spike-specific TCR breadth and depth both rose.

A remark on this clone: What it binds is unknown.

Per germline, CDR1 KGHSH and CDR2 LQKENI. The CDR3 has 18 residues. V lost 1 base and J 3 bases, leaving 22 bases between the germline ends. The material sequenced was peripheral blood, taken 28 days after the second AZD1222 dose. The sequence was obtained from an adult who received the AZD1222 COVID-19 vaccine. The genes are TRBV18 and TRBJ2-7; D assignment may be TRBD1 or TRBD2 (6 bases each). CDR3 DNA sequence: TGTGCCAGCTCACCACAGGGTGGGGGGCGGACAGCTTACTACGAGCAGTACTTC. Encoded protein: CASSPQGGGRTAYYEQYF.